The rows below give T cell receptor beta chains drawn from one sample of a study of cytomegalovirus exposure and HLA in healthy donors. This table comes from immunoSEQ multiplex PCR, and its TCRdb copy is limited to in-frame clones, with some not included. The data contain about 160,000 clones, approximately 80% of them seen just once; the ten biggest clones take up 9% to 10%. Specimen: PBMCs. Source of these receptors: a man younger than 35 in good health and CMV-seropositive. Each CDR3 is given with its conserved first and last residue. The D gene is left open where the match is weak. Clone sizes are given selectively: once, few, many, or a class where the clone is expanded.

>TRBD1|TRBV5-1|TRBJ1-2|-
TGCGCCAGCAGCCTAGGACAGGGCCCCCTTTTAGGCTACACCTTC
CASSLGQGPLLGYTF
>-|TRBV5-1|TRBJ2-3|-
TGCGCCAGCAGCTTGAGGACTAGCACAGATACGCAGTATTTT
CASSLRTSTDTQYF
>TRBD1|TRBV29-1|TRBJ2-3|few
TGCAGCGTTGAAGGGGACAGTCCCAGCACAGATACGCAGTATTTT
CSVEGDSPSTDTQYF
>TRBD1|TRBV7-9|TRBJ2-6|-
TGTGCCAGCCCGCCGGGACAGGGTTTCTCTGGGGCCAACGTCCTGACTTTC
CASPPGQGFSGANVLTF
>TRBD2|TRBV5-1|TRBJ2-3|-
TGCGCCAGCAGTCTCGGGAGGGTCACAGATACGCAGTATTTT
CASSLGRVTDTQYF
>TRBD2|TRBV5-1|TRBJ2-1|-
TGCGCCAGCCGTAGCGGGAGCTACAATGAGCAGTTCTTC
CASRSGSYNEQFF
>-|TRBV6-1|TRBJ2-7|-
TGTGCCAGCAGTGAATATGTGGGGGGAGAGGCGCAGTACTTC
CASSEYVGGEAQYF
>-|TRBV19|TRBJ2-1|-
TGTGCCAGTAGTATTGGACTCAGCTCCTACAATGAGCAGTTCTTC
CASSIGLSSYNEQFF
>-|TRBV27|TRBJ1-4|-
TGTGCCAGCATGAGGAAACCAAATGAAAAACTGTTTTTT
CASMRKPNEKLFF
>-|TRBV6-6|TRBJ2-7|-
TGTGCCAGCAGAGAGATCTACGAGCAGTACTTC
CASREIYEQYF
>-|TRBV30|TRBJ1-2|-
TGTGCCTGGAGTCAAGCCTATGGCTACACCTTC
CAWSQAYGYTF
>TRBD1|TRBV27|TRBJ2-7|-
TGTGCCAGCAGTTTAACAGGGGGGTTTTACGAGCAGTACTTC
CASSLTGGFYEQYF
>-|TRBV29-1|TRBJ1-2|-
TGCAGCGTCGAACAGGGTATTAACTATGGCTACACCTTC
CSVEQGINYGYTF
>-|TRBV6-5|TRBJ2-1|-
TGTGCCAGCAAATCCACCCCATCGGGTGAGCAGTTCTTC
CASKSTPSGEQFF
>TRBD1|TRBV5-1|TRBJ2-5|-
TGCGCCAGCAGCTTGGGCGACAGGGGACGGGAGACCCAGTACTTC
CASSLGDRGRETQYF
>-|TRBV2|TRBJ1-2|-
TGTGCCAGCAGGTGGGGTGGGACTCATGGAGGCTACACCTTC
CASRWGGTHGGYTF
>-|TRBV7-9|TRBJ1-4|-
TGTGCCAGCAGCTCCCCGGGGGGCGATTCAGCTAATGAAAAACTGTTTTTT
CASSSPGGDSANEKLFF
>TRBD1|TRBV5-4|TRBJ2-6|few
TGTGCCAGCAGCTACCGGGACAGGCCCAACAACGTCCTGACTTTC
CASSYRDRPNNVLTF
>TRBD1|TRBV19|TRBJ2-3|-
TGTGCCAGTAGTAGGCAGGGGGCAGATACGCAGTATTTT
CASSRQGADTQYF
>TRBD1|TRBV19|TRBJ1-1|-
TGTGCCAGTAGTATACTGGGACAGGGAGAAGCTTTCTTT
CASSILGQGEAFF
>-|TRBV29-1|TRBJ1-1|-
TGCAGCGGCACATCGAACACTGAAGCTTTCTTT
CSGTSNTEAFF
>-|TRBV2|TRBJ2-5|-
TGTGCCAGCAGCCTTCCGGAACGAAGTGGGGGCAACAAAGAGACCCAGTACTTC
CASSLPERSGGNKETQYF
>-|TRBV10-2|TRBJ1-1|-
TGCGCCAGCAGTGAGGGGGGGTGGTCTGAAGCTTTCTTT
CASSEGGWSEAFF
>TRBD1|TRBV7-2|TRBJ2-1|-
TGTGCCAGCAGGTTTGACAGGGACAATGAGCAGTTCTTC
CASRFDRDNEQFF
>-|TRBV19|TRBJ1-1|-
TGTGCCAGTAGTATATCTGCAGGGGAAGCCACTGAAGCTTTCTTT
CASSISAGEATEAFF
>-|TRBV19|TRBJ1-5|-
TGTGCCAGTAGTATGGCCCGGGGTCAGCCCCAGCATTTT
CASSMARGQPQHF
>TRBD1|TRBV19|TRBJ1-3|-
TGTGCCACATGGACAGGGTGGGGCTCTGGAAACACCATATATTTT
CATWTGWGSGNTIYF
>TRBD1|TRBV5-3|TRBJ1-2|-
TGTGCCAGAAGCCGGGACAGGGATTCTAACTATGGCTACACCTTC
CARSRDRDSNYGYTF
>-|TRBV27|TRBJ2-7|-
TGTGCCAGCAGTTTCGGTGTCTCCTACGAGCAGTACTTC
CASSFGVSYEQYF
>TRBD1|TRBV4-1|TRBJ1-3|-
TGCGCCAGCAGCCCCCAGGGGGAGGGAAACACCATATATTTT
CASSPQGEGNTIYF
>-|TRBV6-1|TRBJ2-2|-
TGTGCCAGCAAGGCAGGGAACACCGGGGAGCTGTTTTTT
CASKAGNTGELFF
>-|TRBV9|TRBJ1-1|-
TGTGCCAGCAGCTCCCACTTACGACAGGTCAACACTGAAGCTTTCTTT
CASSSHLRQVNTEAFF
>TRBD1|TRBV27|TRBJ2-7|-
TGTGCCAGTGGATTGGGACAGGGATTCGAGCAGTACTTC
CASGLGQGFEQYF
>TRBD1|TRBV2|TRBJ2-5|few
TGTGCCAGCACCAGGGACAGACAAGAGACCCAGTACTTC
CASTRDRQETQYF
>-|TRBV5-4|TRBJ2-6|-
TGTGCCAGCAGCCCTGCTTTAGGCCGGGACTCTGGGGCCAACGTCCTGACTTTC
CASSPALGRDSGANVLTF
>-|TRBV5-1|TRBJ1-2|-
TGCGCCAGCAGCTTGGATCCGGGGAAAAACTATGGCTACACCTTC
CASSLDPGKNYGYTF
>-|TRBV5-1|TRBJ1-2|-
TGCGCCAGCAGCTCGATCCAGGGCAACTATGGCTACACCTTC
CASSSIQGNYGYTF
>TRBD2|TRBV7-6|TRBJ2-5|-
TGTGCCAGCAGCCCTGGGACTACGAAAGAGACCCAGTACTTC
CASSPGTTKETQYF
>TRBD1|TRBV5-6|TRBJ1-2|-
TGTGCCAGCAGGGTTACAGGGGATTCTGGCTACACCTTC
CASRVTGDSGYTF
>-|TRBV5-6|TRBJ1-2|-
TGTGCCAGCAGCATAGCTTCCCATTCTGGCTACACCTTC
CASSIASHSGYTF
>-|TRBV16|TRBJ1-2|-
TGTGCCAGCAGCCTCGATGGGTGGCGGGGGACATATGGCTACACCTTC
CASSLDGWRGTYGYTF
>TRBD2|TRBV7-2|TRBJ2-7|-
TGTGCCAGCAGCTTTACCCCGACTAGCGGGAGTAGTGGACCGTACTTC
CASSFTPTSGSSGPYF
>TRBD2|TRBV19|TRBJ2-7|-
TGTGCCAGTAGCCCGGCGGCGGGGGGGATCTACGAGCAGTACTTC
CASSPAAGGIYEQYF
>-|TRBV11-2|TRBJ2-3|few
TGTGCCAGCAGCTTAGTGGGGGGGCTCAATACGCAGTATTTT
CASSLVGGLNTQYF
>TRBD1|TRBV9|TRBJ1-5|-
TGTGCCAGCAGCAGCCCCGGGGCAGGGGGACTCTACCTTCGTCAGCCCCAGCATTTT
CASSSPGAGGLYLRQPQHF
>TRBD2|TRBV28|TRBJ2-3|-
TGTGCCAGCGGGGGGGGAGACATATCTAGCACAGATACGCAGTATTTT
CASGGGDISSTDTQYF
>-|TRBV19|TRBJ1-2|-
TGTGCCAGTAGTAACCCGGGTGGGAGGGCGGTTCTTCCCCATAACTATGGCTACACCTTC
CASSNPGGRAVLPHNYGYTF
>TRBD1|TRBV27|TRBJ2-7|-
TGTGCCAGCAGTCCCAATCGGGACAGGGACGAGCAGTACTTC
CASSPNRDRDEQYF
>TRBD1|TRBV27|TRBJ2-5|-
TGTGCCAGCAGCCGACAGGGGGCAGAGACCCAGTACTTC
CASSRQGAETQYF
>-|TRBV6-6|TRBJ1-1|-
TGTGCCAGCACCCCCCCCGCAGGGGAAGGGGGCACTGAAGCTTTCTTT
CASTPPAGEGGTEAFF
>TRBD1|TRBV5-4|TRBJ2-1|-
TGTGCCAGCAGCTCTAAGGACAGGAGTTACGATGAGCAGTTCTTC
CASSSKDRSYDEQFF
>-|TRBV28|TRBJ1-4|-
TGTGCCAGCAGCCTCCCGGGTAGAAAACTGTTTTTT
CASSLPGRKLFF
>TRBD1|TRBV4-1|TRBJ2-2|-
TGCGCCAGCAGCCGACTGGGACAGGACACGGGTCCCGGTGACACCGGGGAGCTGTTTTTT
CASSRLGQDTGPGDTGELFF
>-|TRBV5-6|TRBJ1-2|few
TGTGCCAGCAGGCAGGGTGAGAGCTATGGCTACACCTTC
CASRQGESYGYTF
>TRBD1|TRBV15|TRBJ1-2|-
TGTGCCACCAGCAGTCTAGACAGGGTTGGCTACACCTTC
CATSSLDRVGYTF
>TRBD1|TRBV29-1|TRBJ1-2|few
TGCAGCGTTTCGGCCGGGACAGACGGAGGCTACACCTTC
CSVSAGTDGGYTF
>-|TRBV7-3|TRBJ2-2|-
TGTGCCAGCAGCCACCGACTAGTGGGGGGGCCGGACACCGGGGAGCTGTTTTTT
CASSHRLVGGPDTGELFF
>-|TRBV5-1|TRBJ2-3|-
TGCGCCAGCAGCACAGAAGCAAGCACAGATACGCAGTATTTT
CASSTEASTDTQYF
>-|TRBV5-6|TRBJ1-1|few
TGTGCCAGCAGCGGGGGTGGGGGGTCGGGCACTGAAGCTTTCTTT
CASSGGGGSGTEAFF